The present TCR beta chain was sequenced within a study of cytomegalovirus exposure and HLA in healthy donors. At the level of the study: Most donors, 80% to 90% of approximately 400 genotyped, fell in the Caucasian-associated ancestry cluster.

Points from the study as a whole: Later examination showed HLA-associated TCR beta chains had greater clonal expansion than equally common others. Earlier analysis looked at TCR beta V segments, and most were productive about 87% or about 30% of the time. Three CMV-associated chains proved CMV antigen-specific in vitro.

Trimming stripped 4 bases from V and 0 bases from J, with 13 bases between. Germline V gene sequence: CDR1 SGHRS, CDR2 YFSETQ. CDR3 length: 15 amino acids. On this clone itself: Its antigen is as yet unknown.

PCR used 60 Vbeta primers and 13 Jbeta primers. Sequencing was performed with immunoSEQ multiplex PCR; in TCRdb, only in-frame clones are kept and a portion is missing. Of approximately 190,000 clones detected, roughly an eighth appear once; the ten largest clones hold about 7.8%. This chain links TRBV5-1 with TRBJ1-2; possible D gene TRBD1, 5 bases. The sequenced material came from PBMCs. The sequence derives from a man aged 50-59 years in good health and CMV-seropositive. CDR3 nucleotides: TGCGCCAGCAGCACAGGCCTTCCCTCTAACTATGGCTACACCTTC. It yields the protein CASSTGLPSNYGYTF.